This T cell receptor (beta chain) originates from a study of shared clonotypes between healthy human individuals. V was cut by 5 bases and J by 6 bases, with 15 bases left in between. The germline gives CDR1 LNHNV, CDR2 YYDKDF (reference sequence). This CDR3 is built from 14 residues. Positive CCR7 selection of CD45RO-negative cells yielded the naive CD8 cells, and terminally differentiated effector memory CD45RA+ cells were excluded. Adult Caucasians living in Nashville, Tennessee made up all of the donors. The authors split each subset's genomic DNA evenly across several immunoSEQ plates. Study processing details: ImmunoSEQ sequences covered only the junction and lacked quality scores; filtering therefore differed. Profiling relied on immunoSEQ multiplex PCR, and the TCRdb table lists in-frame clones only, not all of them. V and J calls and clone size are those listed in that table; D and trimming were worked out from the DNA. The sample shows more than 2 million clones, about 94% of them seen only once.

The rearrangement links TRBV15 to TRBJ2-3; D ambiguous. Sample: naive CD8+ T cells sorted from blood. This receptor was taken from a man between 18 and 29 years old in good health. CDR3 nucleotide sequence: TGTGCCACCAGCGGGGAAGGGATCAGGGATACGCAGTATTTT. Translating gives CATSGEGIRDTQYF.